The 20 T cell receptor beta chains reported below all come from one sample, sequenced in a study of cytomegalovirus exposure and HLA in healthy donors. The PCR made use of 60 Vbeta and 13 Jbeta primers. Generated by immunoSEQ multiplex PCR, the TCRdb table keeps only in-frame clones and is missing some. The data hold some 90,000 clones, with more than 65% observed a single time. The sequenced sample consisted of PBMCs. These receptor sequences come from a man aged 25 to 45 in good health and CMV-seronegative.

V gene TRBV6-4 combines with J gene TRBJ1-6; possible D gene TRBD1, 6 bases. Germline lookup yields CDR1 MRHNA and CDR2 SNTAGT. The germline V and J ends were trimmed by 5 bases and 6 bases, with 14 bases remaining between them. The CDR3 runs 15 residues. This chain's CDR3 is CASSPQGGVNSPLHF. In DNA form, the CDR3 reads TGTGCCAGCAGTCCTCAAGGGGGGGTTAATTCACCCCTCCACTTT.

The rearrangement uses TRBV25-1 and TRBJ1-2; D is perhaps TRBD1 (5 bases). With 2 bases removed from V and 2 bases from J, the gap between germline ends came to 9 bases. This CDR3 spans 14 amino acids. Per the germline V gene, CDR1 is MGHDK and CDR2 is SYGVNS. The CDR3 is CASSETGRNYGYTF. CDR3 DNA: TGTGCCAGCAGTGAAACAGGCCGGAACTATGGCTACACCTTC.

The chain uses TRBV2 and TRBJ2-1, with 8 bases fitting TRBD2. The CDR3 runs 15 residues. The V segment lost 2 bases and the J segment 8 bases; nucleotides outside the gene matches: 8. CDR1 is SNHLY, CDR2 FYNNEI, per germline. The chain's CDR3 is CASSERLAGVDEQFF. The CDR3 DNA is TGTGCCAGCAGTGAACGGCTAGCGGGTGTGGATGAGCAGTTCTTC.

The chain carries TRBV11-2 and TRBJ1-6, with TRBD1 matching 7 bases. Germline lookup yields CDR1 SGHAT and CDR2 FQNNGV. J gave up 7 bases and V 5 bases, and 2 bases lay outside the gene matches. There are 13 residues in the CDR3. The CDR3 DNA follows: TGTGCCAGCAGCGACAGGGACAATTCACCCCTCCACTTT. This encodes CASSDRDNSPLHF.

This chain uses TRBV9 with TRBJ2-1; 9 nucleotides match TRBD2. The V gene's germline CDR1 is SGDLS and CDR2 YYNGEE. CDR3 length equals 17 residues. V lost 0 bases to trimming and J lost 0 bases; unmatched junction nucleotides: 4. CDR3 amino acids: CASSVDSGRSSYNEQFF. As DNA, the CDR3 is TGTGCCAGCAGCGTAGATAGCGGGAGAAGCTCCTACAATGAGCAGTTCTTC.

The rearrangement uses TRBV19 and TRBJ2-3; 9 bases align to TRBD1. The V and J ends lost 3 bases and 6 bases, in that order; junction bases with no gene match: 13. The CDR3 is made up of 17 amino acids. The germline CDR1 and CDR2 sequences are LNHDA and SQIVND (reference sequence). The CDR3 nucleotides read TGTGCCAGTAGTATGGGTTTATGGACAGGGGAGGGGGATACGCAGTATTTT. Translated: CASSMGLWTGEGDTQYF.

This rearrangement joins TRBV7-9 to TRBJ1-2; TRBD1 is a possible D gene (6 bases). Trimming pared 5 bases from V and 4 bases from J, leaving 8 bases between. CDR1 SEHNR and CDR2 FQNEAQ come from the germline V gene (reference sequence). This CDR3 has 12 amino acids. The CDR3 DNA follows: TGTGCCAGCAGCCCGGACAGCTATGGCTACACCTTC. It is translated as CASSPDSYGYTF. The variable domain in full, with the rest retrieved from reference TRBV7-9 and TRBJ1-2, is DTGVSQNPRHKITKRGQNVTFRCDPISEHNRLYWYRQTLGQGPEFLTYFQNEAQLEKSRLLSDRFSAERPKGSFSTLEIQRTEQGDSAMYLCASSPDSYGYTFGSGTRLTVV.

This sequence joins TRBV27 and TRBJ2-2; no firm D call. CDR1 and CDR2 (germline): MNHEY, SMNVEV (reference sequence). The germline V and J ends were trimmed by 8 bases and 6 bases, with 7 bases remaining between them. The CDR3 spans 11 residues. The CDR3 sequence: CASGGPGELFF. CDR3 in DNA: TGTGCCAGCGGTGGCCCCGGGGAGCTGTTTTTT.

J is TRBJ1-6 and V is TRBV7-9; D is perhaps TRBD1 (5 bases). The CDR3 has 14 amino acids. Germline V gives CDR1 SEHNR, CDR2 FQNEAQ (reference sequence). Between the trimmed V and J ends, which lost 6 bases and 8 bases, there was a span of 14 bases. This CDR3 reads CASSYGQDDSPLHF. CDR3 coding DNA: TGTGCCAGCAGTTACGGACAAGACGATTCACCCCTCCACTTT.

The chain carries TRBV7-9 and TRBJ1-4, with D possibly being TRBD1 (6 bases). Germline V lookup: CDR1 SEHNR, CDR2 FQNEAQ (reference sequence). V shed 5 bases and J shed 8 bases, with 12 bases lying between them. This CDR3 is built from 13 residues. The CDR3 region is CASSPQGWEKLFF. CDR3 nucleotide sequence: TGTGCCAGCAGCCCACAGGGCTGGGAAAAACTGTTTTTT.

V gene TRBV19 combines with J gene TRBJ2-4; TRBD2 agrees at 8 bases. V was clipped by 7 bases and J by 8 bases; unmatched bases: 4. This CDR3 is built from 12 residues. Germline-derived CDR1 and CDR2 are LNHDA and SQIVND (reference sequence). CDR3: CASKREGDIQYF. In DNA form, the CDR3 reads TGTGCCAGTAAACGGGAGGGGGACATTCAGTACTTC. Using reference TRBV19 and TRBJ2-4 for the parts outside the CDR3, the full variable domain is DGGITQSPKYLFRKEGQNVTLSCEQNLNHDAMYWYRQDPGQGLRLIYYSQIVNDFQKGDIAEGYSVSREKKESFPLTVTSAQKNPTAFYLCASKREGDIQYFGAGTRLSVL.

This sequence joins TRBV19 and TRBJ2-5; 10 nucleotides agree with TRBD2. The CDR3 covers 16 residues. Looked up from germline, CDR1 is LNHDA and CDR2 is SQIVND (reference sequence). The trim removed 5 bases at V and 5 bases at J, leaving 11 bases unmatched. CDR3 nucleotides: TGTGCCAGTAGTCAACCTAGCGGGGGCTACGTGGAGACCCAGTACTTC. This gives the protein CASSQPSGGYVETQYF.

To note about this clone: Other DNA sequences of this sample code for an identical CDR3. The chain couples TRBV15 to TRBJ2-7; TRBD2 might be the D (5 bases). V was shortened by 0 bases and J by 4 bases, with 7 bases between the two germline ends. Looked up from germline, CDR1 is LNHNV and CDR2 is YYDKDF (reference sequence). The CDR3 loop spans 13 amino acids. The CDR3 protein is CATSRDRGYEQYF. The CDR3 DNA reads as TGTGCCACCAGCAGAGATCGAGGGTACGAGCAGTACTTC.

The chain uses TRBV15 and TRBJ2-5, with unresolved D. Trimming pared 1 base from V and 2 bases from J, leaving 29 bases between. The CDR3 is 21 amino acids. The germline V gene has CDR1 LNHNV and CDR2 YYDKDF (reference sequence). CDR3: CATSRALSAGITQSAQETQYF. The CDR3 DNA is TGTGCCACCAGCAGAGCTTTATCTGCCGGAATAACCCAATCAGCGCAAGAGACCCAGTACTTC.

This clone was found once. The chain links TRBV5-1 to TRBJ2-7; 8 nucleotides align to TRBD1. V shed 4 bases and J 3 bases; nucleotides not matched to a gene: 15. Looked up from germline, CDR1 is SGHRS and CDR2 is YFSETQ. This CDR3 contains 17 residues. Here the CDR3 DNA reads TGCGCCAGCAGCGGCGGACAGGGACGACTCGTCGTCTACGAGCAGTACTTC. This translates into CASSGGQGRLVVYEQYF.

The V and J genes are TRBV18 and TRBJ1-6; 7 nucleotides match TRBD1. Germline assignment: CDR1 KGHSH and CDR2 LQKENI. The J segment lost 9 bases and the V segment lost 6 bases, leaving 8 bases of the junction unmatched. This CDR3 region has 14 residues. The CDR3 spells CASSPGQKVSPLHF. CDR3 DNA: TGTGCCAGCTCGCCGGGACAGAAGGTTTCACCCCTCCACTTT.

This sequence joins TRBV19 and TRBJ2-5; a possible D gene is TRBD1 (5 bases). Germline loops: CDR1 LNHDA, CDR2 SQIVND (reference sequence). The CDR3 extends over 14 amino acids. V was cut by 10 bases and J by 1 base, with 16 bases left in between. CDR3 sequence: CATKYRPFQETQYF. DNA of the CDR3: TGTGCCACCAAGTACAGGCCGTTCCAAGAGACCCAGTACTTC.

The V and J genes are TRBV29-1 and TRBJ2-5, with 9 nucleotides matching TRBD2. This CDR3 spans 14 amino acids. Germline V CDR1 and CDR2: SQVTM, ANQGSEA. The ends lost 6 bases at V and 5 bases at J; junction bases unmatched: 10. CDR3 loop: CSVAGGDGSETQYF. CDR3 sequence (DNA): TGCAGCGTGGCGGGGGGGGACGGTTCTGAGACCCAGTACTTC.

V usage is TRBV13 and J usage is TRBJ2-1, with TRBD2 matching over 16 bases. The J segment lost 2 bases and the V segment lost 0 bases, leaving 10 bases of the junction unmatched. The CDR3 has 21 residues. Germline loops: CDR1 PRHDT, CDR2 FYEKMQ (reference sequence). CDR3 sequence (DNA): TGTGCCAGCAGCTTAGGCGGTCTGGGACTAGCGGGGGGGCTGACCTACAATGAGCAGTTCTTC. It codes for CASSLGGLGLAGGLTYNEQFF.

This clone appeared a few times. J is TRBJ1-4 and V is TRBV6-5; D is perhaps TRBD1 (5 bases). Trimming removed 4 bases from V and 8 bases from J, with 20 bases in between. Per germline, CDR1 MNHEY and CDR2 SVGAGI. The CDR3 contains 16 residues. CDR3 sequence: CASSSFLTAPGEKLFF. CDR3 nucleotides: TGTGCCAGCAGTTCGTTCTTGACAGCCCCTGGGGAAAAACTGTTTTTT.